A single sample is the source of the 5 T cell receptor beta chains below, sequenced in a study of T cell repertoires in cytomegalovirus infection. These TCRs' antigens remain unknown. TCRdb re-analysed the reads in MiXCR, keeping a single row per CDR3 protein. Here the sample spans about half a million distinct CDR3 sequences, around 30% being singletons. The material sequenced was cultured PBMCs, taken from culture after CMV antigen stimulation. These receptors were collected from a human donor in good health (CMV status not recorded). Some clones in this sample may be carry-over from other donors' samples.

This chain uses TRBV7-9 with TRBJ2-1; D is perhaps TRBD1 (6 bases). The CDR3 length is 12 residues. Germline assignment: CDR1 SEHNR and CDR2 FQNEAQ (reference sequence). V lost 7 bases, J lost 7 bases, and 11 bases lay in between. DNA of the CDR3: TGTGCCAGCACCCAAGGGGGAAATGAGCAGTTCTTC. This gives the protein CASTQGGNEQFF.

This clonotype was seen a handful of times. The chain couples TRBV27 to TRBJ2-3, with TRBD1 matching over 8 bases. CDR1 is MNHEY, CDR2 SMNVEV, per germline (reference sequence). The trim removed 5 bases at V and 3 bases at J, leaving 10 bases unmatched. The length of the CDR3 is 16 residues. CDR3 in DNA: TGTGCCAGCAGTCCCCAGGGGGCGGAGATGACAGATACGCAGTATTTT. Protein product: CASSPQGAEMTDTQYF.

The sample holds one count of this clonotype. The chain employs TRBV20-1 and TRBJ2-5; no firm D call. The germline V gene has CDR1 DFQATT and CDR2 SNEGSKA (reference sequence). The CDR3 is made up of 13 amino acids. The V and J ends lost 6 bases and 4 bases respectively, with 15 bases between them. CDR3 region: CSALTLHGETQYF. The CDR3 nucleotides read TGCAGTGCACTGACTCTTCATGGAGAGACCCAGTACTTC.

This clonotype appeared a few times. The V gene is TRBV29-1, the J gene TRBJ2-7, with TRBD1 identical over 7 bases. Germline CDR1 is SQVTM and CDR2 is ANQGSEA. This CDR3 region has 11 residues. V trimming: 7 bases; J trimming: 7 bases; junction bases outside the gene matches: 7. In nucleotides, the CDR3 is TGCAGCGCTACAGGGGTAGGAGAGCAGTACTTC. Amino acid sequence: CSATGVGEQYF.

There are a few counts of this clonotype. The chain carries TRBV6-8 and TRBJ2-2; the D gene could be TRBD1 or TRBD2 (5 bases each). Germline CDR1 is MNHGY and CDR2 is SAAAGT. V lost 4 bases and J lost 4, with 19 bases in between. This CDR3 has 17 amino acids. This CDR3 reads CASSSRPGPAPTGELFF. DNA for the CDR3: TGTGCCAGCAGTTCGAGACCGGGACCGGCACCCACCGGGGAGCTGTTTTTT.